The rows below give T cell receptor beta chains drawn from one sample of a study of response to subunit inactivated influenza vaccine. TCRdb redid the calling of the RT-PCR reads with MiXCR, one entry per CDR3 protein. The profile shows roughly 500,000 distinct CDR3 sequences, under 30% of them singletons. This sample also appeared in a second study, on T cells expressing NK-cell markers.

The sequenced sample was CD4+ T cells sorted from PBMCs, obtained approximately 13 days after vaccination. The receptors were gathered from a man over 45 who received an inactivated influenza vaccine. Both conserved end residues are part of each CDR3. Fields, in order: V gene, J gene, CDR3 protein.

TRBV6-1	TRBJ2-5	CASSPRTSGETQYF
TRBV11-3	TRBJ2-1	CASSLGLASGEQFF
TRBV12-3/TRBV12-4	TRBJ2-7	CASSPAGTSYEQYF
TRBV10-3	TRBJ2-7	CAILSGLAGAEQYF
TRBV7-6	TRBJ2-3	CASSLDNSADTQYF
TRBV11-2	TRBJ1-6	CASSLRDRDQPLHF
TRBV20-1	TRBJ1-2	CSARDEMGNYGYTF
TRBV11-3	TRBJ2-1	CASSSDRGFGNEQFF
TRBV20-1	TRBJ1-2	CSAPGTGEGYGYTF
TRBV6-2/TRBV6-3	TRBJ1-1	CASRDGTLVEAFF
TRBV25-1	TRBJ1-4	CASSEYIHGNEKLFF
TRBV12-3/TRBV12-4	TRBJ1-2	CASSTDRYYGYTF
TRBV20-1	TRBJ2-2	CSAYSTRFTGELFF
TRBV4-3	TRBJ2-4	CASSQTGLVGGPAKNIQYF
TRBV29-1	TRBJ2-5	CSVGGAGGETQYF
TRBV6-1	TRBJ2-5	CASSKRQIPYQETQYF
TRBV20-1	TRBJ2-3	CSARDRMLGDTQYF
TRBV4-3	TRBJ1-6	CASSRVPDSPLHF
TRBV9	TRBJ2-7	CASSVDNYSYEQYF
TRBV5-6	TRBJ1-1	CASSNQQGFAEAFF
TRBV3-1	TRBJ1-1	CASSQMDRTNTEAFF
TRBV5-1	TRBJ2-3	CASSTSTSRSTDTQYF
TRBV20-1	TRBJ1-5	CSALQVNQPQHF
TRBV20-1	TRBJ2-6	CSASRQGAISSGANVLTF
TRBV7-2	TRBJ2-1	CASSSNKRYNEQFF
TRBV12-3/TRBV12-4	TRBJ2-3	CASSGTSGDMDTQYF
TRBV25-1	TRBJ1-1	CASSDLLTPSPAFF
TRBV5-5	TRBJ2-3	CASSLEIARVPDTQYF